This TCR beta chain was captured by sequencing in a study of T cell responses to AZD1222 COVID-19 vaccine. General study points: Just a handful of people given AZD1222 tested seropositive at baseline. Once two AZD1222 doses were given, Spike-specific TCR breadth and depth went up. No day 14 peak samples; only post-peak repertoires were characterized. White British people made up most donors, females outnumbered males, and clonal diversity was possibly underestimated.

About this clone: The antigen remains undetermined.

Produced via immunoSEQ multiplex PCR; TCRdb's table is partial and in-frame only. The sample holds 55,000 to 65,000 clones, 70% to 80% seen once. This TCR was sampled from an adult who received the AZD1222 COVID-19 vaccine. The material was peripheral blood, obtained 28 days after the second AZD1222 dose.

CDR3 in DNA: TGTGCCAGCAGTTACGAGGCGACAGTAAACACCGGGGAGCTGTTTTTT. It codes for CASSYEATVNTGELFF. This sequence joins TRBV6-5 and TRBJ2-2, with D tentatively TRBD1 (5 bases). Trimming took 2 bases from V and 2 from J, leaving 12 bases between them. The CDR3 has 16 amino acids. Per germline, CDR1 MNHEY and CDR2 SVGAGI.